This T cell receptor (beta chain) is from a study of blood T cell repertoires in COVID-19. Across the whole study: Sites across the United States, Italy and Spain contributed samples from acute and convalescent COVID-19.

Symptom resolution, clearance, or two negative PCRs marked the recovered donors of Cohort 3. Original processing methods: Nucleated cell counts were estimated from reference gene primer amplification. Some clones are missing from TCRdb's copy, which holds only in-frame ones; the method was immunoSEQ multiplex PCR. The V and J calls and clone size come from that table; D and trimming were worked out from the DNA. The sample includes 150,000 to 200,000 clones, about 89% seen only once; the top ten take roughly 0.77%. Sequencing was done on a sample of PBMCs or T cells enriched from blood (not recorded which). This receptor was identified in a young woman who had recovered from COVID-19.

CDR3 residues: CASSDLGGSSYNEQFF. The CDR3 coding sequence is TGTGCCAGCAGTGATCTTGGCGGGAGCTCCTACAATGAGCAGTTCTTC. V and J are TRBV6-1 and TRBJ2-1, with 7 bases fitting TRBD2. V dropped 3 bases and J dropped 0; count of bases not matched to a gene: 5. The CDR3 runs 16 residues. Germline V gene lookup returns CDR1 MNHNS and CDR2 SASEGT.